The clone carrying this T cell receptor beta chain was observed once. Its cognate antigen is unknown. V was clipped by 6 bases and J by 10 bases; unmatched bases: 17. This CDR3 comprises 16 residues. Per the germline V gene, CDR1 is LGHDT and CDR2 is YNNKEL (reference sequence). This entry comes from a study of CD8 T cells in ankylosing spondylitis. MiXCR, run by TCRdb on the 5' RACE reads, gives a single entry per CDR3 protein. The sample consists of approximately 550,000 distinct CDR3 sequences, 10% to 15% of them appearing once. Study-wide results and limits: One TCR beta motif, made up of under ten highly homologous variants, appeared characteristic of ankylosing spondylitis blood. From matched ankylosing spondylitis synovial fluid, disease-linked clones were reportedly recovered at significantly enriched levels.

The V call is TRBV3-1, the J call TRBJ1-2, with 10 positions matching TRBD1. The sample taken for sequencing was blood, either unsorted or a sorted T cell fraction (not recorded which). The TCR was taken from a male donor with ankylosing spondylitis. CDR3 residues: CASSRNTGTGVVSYTF. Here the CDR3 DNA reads TGTGCCAGCAGTCGGAACACCGGGACAGGGGTGGTTTCCTACACCTTC.